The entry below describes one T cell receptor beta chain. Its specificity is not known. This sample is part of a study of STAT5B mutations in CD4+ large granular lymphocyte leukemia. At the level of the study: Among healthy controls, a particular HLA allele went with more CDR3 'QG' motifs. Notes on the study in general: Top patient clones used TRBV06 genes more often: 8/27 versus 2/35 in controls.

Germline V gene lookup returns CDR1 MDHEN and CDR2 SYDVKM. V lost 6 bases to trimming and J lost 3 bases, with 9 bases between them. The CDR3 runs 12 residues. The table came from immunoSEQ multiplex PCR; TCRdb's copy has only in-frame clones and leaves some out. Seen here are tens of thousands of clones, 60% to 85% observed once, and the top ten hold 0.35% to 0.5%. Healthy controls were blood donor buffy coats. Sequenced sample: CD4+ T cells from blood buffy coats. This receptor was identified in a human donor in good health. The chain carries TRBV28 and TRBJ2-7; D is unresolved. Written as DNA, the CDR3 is TGTGCCAGCAGCCTTCATCGCTACGAGCAGTACTTC. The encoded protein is CASSLHRYEQYF.